The clone carrying this TCR beta chain was recorded many times. What it binds is not known. V was trimmed by 10 bases and J by 4 bases, leaving 7 bases between them. The CDR3 runs 11 residues. Germline-derived CDR1 and CDR2 are KGHDR and SFDVKD. The PBMCs were sourced from fresh peripheral blood (approximately 9.6 ml). RNA transcripts were the template for amplifying TCR beta CDR3 regions. The TCR CDR3 first-round RT-PCR relied on the HTBI primer set. Each CDR3 protein is one row after TCRdb ran MiXCR on the multiplex PCR reads. This table holds a few hundred thousand distinct CDR3 sequences, around 21% found once. The data are from a study of T cells in Graves' hyperthyroidism and ophthalmopathy. General observations from the study: From stable hyperthyroidism, ophthalmopathy was separated by a 13 V-J model. Blood samples included most of the expanded thyroid clonotypes exceeding 0.001.

Sequencing was performed on blood. The clonotype originates from a man between 18 and 35 years old with Graves' hyperthyroidism. The genes are TRBV24-1 and TRBJ1-5; D unclear. Here the CDR3 reads CATYRNQPQHF. CDR3 coding DNA: TGTGCCACATATCGGAATCAGCCCCAGCATTTT.